This record covers a single T cell receptor beta chain. Profiling relied on immunoSEQ multiplex PCR, and the TCRdb table lists in-frame clones only, not all of them. This table has more than 2,000,000 clones, about 92% appearing once. The data were taken from a study of shared clonotypes between healthy human individuals. V was clipped by 4 bases and J by 3 bases, with 10 bases between them. This CDR3 has 13 residues. The germline CDR1 and CDR2 sequences are SGHRS and YFSETQ. The TCR was taken from a man aged 18 to 29 in good health. Some clones in this sample may be carry-over from other donors' samples. Sequenced input: naive CD4+ T cells from PBMCs. Documented subset: CD45RA+ positively selected. The chain couples TRBV5-1 to TRBJ2-5; D is uncertain. The CDR3 DNA reads as TGCGCCAGCAGCCCGACCCCGGAAGAGACCCAGTACTTC. This sequence encodes CASSPTPEETQYF.